Below are 10 T cell receptor beta chains sequenced from a single sample in a study of blood T cell repertoires in COVID-19 (dated by TCRdb to the early 2020s). Library preparation was by the immunoSEQ multiplex PCR assay. Here the immuneACCESS table is served through TCRdb, limited to in-frame sequences with V and J called. Missing clones are a known gap in these copies; in checked studies unresolved V genes cover under half, and the rest lacks a known reason. The sample includes 400,000 to 550,000 clones, with roughly 89% observed a single time. The top ten constitute 4.3% of the sample. The sequencing input was peripheral blood. Source of these receptors: a woman in her twenties or thirties with acute or convalescent COVID-19.

This rearrangement joins TRBV14 to TRBJ2-7, with 9 bases lining up with TRBD2. CDR1 SGHDN and CDR2 FVKESK come from the germline V gene. J was trimmed by 3 bases and V by 4 bases; bases with no gene match: 7. The CDR3 is 15 amino acids. The CDR3 sequence: CASSRSSGGSYEQYF. DNA for the CDR3: TGTGCCAGCAGCCGAAGCAGCGGGGGGAGCTACGAGCAGTACTTC.

The chain couples TRBV4-1 to TRBJ1-4; no clear D. The CDR3 is made up of 14 amino acids. V lost 8 bases and J 0 bases, leaving 10 bases between the germline ends. Germline values: CDR1 MGHRA, CDR2 YSYEKL. As DNA, the CDR3 is TGCGCCAGCTCTACCCATGCAACTAATGAAAAACTGTTTTTT. This gives the protein CASSTHATNEKLFF.

The chain carries TRBV18 and TRBJ2-3, with D perhaps TRBD2 (5 bases). The CDR3 contains 16 residues. The germline CDR1 and CDR2 sequences are KGHSH and LQKENI. The V and J ends lost 5 bases and 0 bases respectively, with 15 bases between them. DNA of the CDR3: TGTGCCAGCTCAGCGACGAGCGGAGCTAGCACAGATACGCAGTATTTT. Its translation is CASSATSGASTDTQYF.

The V gene is TRBV4-1, the J gene TRBJ2-1, with TRBD2 matching over 7 bases. Trimming cost V 0 bases and J 15 bases; bases outside gene matches: 11. The length of the CDR3 is 14 residues. The V gene's germline CDR1 is MGHRA and CDR2 YSYEKL. This CDR3 is CASSQEWTSGTLFF. As DNA, the CDR3 is TGCGCCAGCAGCCAAGAGTGGACTAGTGGAACACTGTTCTTC.

V is TRBV2 and J is TRBJ2-2; D is possibly TRBD1 (6 bases). V lost 6 bases and J 1 base, leaving 12 bases between the germline ends. CDR3 size: 15 residues. Germline V gene sequence: CDR1 SNHLY, CDR2 FYNNEI. The chain's CDR3 is CASSGQTKNTGELFF. Here the CDR3 DNA reads TGTGCCAGCAGCGGACAGACGAAGAACACCGGGGAGCTGTTTTTT.

This chain links TRBV6-1 with TRBJ2-5, with D unclear. Germline assignment: CDR1 MNHNS and CDR2 SASEGT. Trimming cost V 1 base and J 5 bases, with 5 bases left between them. This CDR3 comprises 12 residues. CDR3 region: CASSEERETQYF. The CDR3 region has the DNA TGTGCCAGCAGTGAAGAACGGGAGACCCAGTACTTC.

This chain links TRBV6-4 with TRBJ2-1, with 11 bases matching TRBD1. Trimming cost V 2 bases and J 7 bases; bases outside gene matches: 4. The germline CDR1 and CDR2 sequences are MRHNA and SNTAGT. This CDR3 region has 15 residues. In DNA form, the CDR3 reads TGTGCCAGCAGTGACCGGGACAGGGGGGATAATGAGCAGTTCTTC. Protein sequence: CASSDRDRGDNEQFF.

The chain joins TRBV5-6 to TRBJ2-2; TRBD1 aligns across 7 bases. The germline gives CDR1 SGHDT, CDR2 YYEEEE. The CDR3 has 16 residues. The junction had 12 bases not matched to a gene; V was cut back by 6 bases and J by 4 bases. DNA of the CDR3: TGTGCCAGCACCATAACAGGGGATCTCGGCACCGGGGAGCTGTTTTTT. It yields the protein CASTITGDLGTGELFF.

The chain has TRBV6-1 and TRBJ2-7; TRBD1 matches 9 bases. The V and J ends lost 0 bases and 3 bases, in that order; junction bases with no gene match: 6. Germline CDR1 MNHNS, CDR2 SASEGT. The CDR3 is 16 residues long. The chain's CDR3 is CASSEALGQGIYEQYF. The CDR3 nucleotides read TGTGCCAGCAGTGAAGCGCTGGGACAGGGAATCTACGAGCAGTACTTC.

This clone was counted only a few times. The V gene is TRBV19, the J gene TRBJ2-7, with 7 bases lining up with TRBD1. The CDR3 extends over 13 amino acids. Trimming cost V 5 bases and J 0 bases; bases outside gene matches: 1. Germline V lookup: CDR1 LNHDA, CDR2 SQIVND (reference sequence). CDR3 bases: TGTGCCAGTAGTTGGGACAGCTCCTACGAGCAGTACTTC. Amino acid sequence: CASSWDSSYEQYF.